The clone carrying this TCR beta chain was detected only a few times. As yet, its antigen is unknown. These data belong to a study of regulatory T cells in long-lasting Graves disease. Whole-study findings and limits: Newly diagnosed Graves' patients exceeded persistent ones in TCR diversity.

Libraries of TCR beta came from iRepertoire HTBI primers plus Arm-PCR of CDR3 regions. Each CDR3 protein gets one entry after TCRdb re-called the multiplex PCR reads with MiXCR. Here the sample spans about 430,000 distinct CDR3 sequences, 21% being singletons. This sample's time point: persistent/refractory GD, antithyroid drugs over 5 years with positive TRAb. PBMCs were the source of the RNA used for TCR sequencing. Each patient gave around 8.1 milliliters of EDTA-anticoagulated peripheral blood. The clonotype originates from a female donor with Graves disease. The sequencing here drew on peripheral blood mononuclear cells (PBMCs), taken when the disease was refractory, from a patient treated with antithyroid drugs.

The CDR3 sequence is CASSFGPTDTQYF. The CDR3 bases are TGTGCCAGCAGCTTTGGGCCCACAGATACGCAGTATTTT. The J gene is TRBJ2-3, the V gene TRBV13; D call uncertain. CDR1 is PRHDT and CDR2 is FYEKMQ in the germline V gene (reference sequence). Between the trimmed V and J ends, which lost 3 bases and 2 bases, there was a span of 6 bases. The CDR3 is 13 residues long.